This T cell receptor beta chain is drawn from a study of T cells after yellow fever vaccination. In the study overall: Where fractions had low cell numbers, libraries were prepared from them with the SMART-Seq v4 Ultra Low Input RNA kit.

Concerning this clonotype itself: Its antigen is not known.

With 4 bases removed from V and 4 bases from J, the gap between germline ends came to 15 bases. The length of the CDR3 is 15 residues. Study-level findings and limits: Subsequent to the booster, the majority of primary-vaccination clones reappeared (roughly 96% CD4, about 90% CD8). The secondary response peaked faster, at day 5 versus 15, but was weaker.

Universal primer sites and UMIs were introduced during 5'RACE template-switching synthesis of TCR cDNA. MiXCR was run by TCRdb on the 5' RACE reads, yielding one entry per CDR3 protein. The sample contains about 320,000 distinct CDR3 sequences, approximately 4.3% of which appear only once. The V call is TRBV12-3 or TRBV12-4, the J call TRBJ2-3; the D call may be TRBD1 or TRBD2 (5 bases each). The source is a man in his late teens or twenties who received the YFV17D yellow fever vaccine. The sample here was PBMCs, taken 15 days after the yellow fever booster vaccination. CDR3 sequence reads: CASSWGTRVADTQYF. DNA for the CDR3: TGTGCCAGCAGTTGGGGGACCAGGGTCGCAGATACGCAGTATTTT.